This TCR beta chain derives from a study of PD-L1 blockade in urothelial cancer. About the study: At some point between 2013 and 2014 therapy began: atezolizumab 1,200 mg intravenously every 3 weeks. A median blood sample held roughly 150,000 T cells and 80,000 or so unique TCRs.

The data were produced by immunoSEQ multiplex PCR, yet TCRdb's version contains in-frame clones alone and is incomplete. The sample includes about 21,000 clones, nearly 90% seen only once; the top ten take 15% to 20%. Trimming at V came to 4 bases and at J to 4 bases, leaving 8 bases not matched to a gene. Germline V gene lookup returns CDR1 MNHEY and CDR2 SVGAGI. This CDR3 contains 15 residues. The source is a woman aged 55 to 70 with urothelial cancer. Sequencing used PBMCs, obtained around atezolizumab (anti-PD-L1) treatment. The chain uses TRBV6-5 and TRBJ1-1, with 8 bases fitting TRBD1. CDR3 nucleotides: TGTGCCAGCAGTTTTCAGGGGGCGCGGTCCACTGAAGCTTTCTTT. It encodes CASSFQGARSTEAFF.